This passage covers 20 T cell receptor beta chains from one sample sequenced in a study of cytomegalovirus exposure and HLA in healthy donors. Vbeta (60) and Jbeta (13) primers were used in the PCR. Clones were sequenced by immunoSEQ multiplex PCR, and TCRdb holds only the in-frame ones, with some missing. This sample has about 70,000 clones, with around two thirds found just once. Sequencing was carried out using PBMCs. These receptors were collected from a human donor in good health.

CDR3 protein: CASSYTQRGNEQYF. The CDR3 nucleotides read TGTGCCAGCAGTTACACCCAAAGGGGAAACGAGCAGTACTTC. The chain couples TRBV6-5 to TRBJ2-7; weak D call: TRBD1 (5 bases). V lost 2 bases and J 5 bases, leaving 13 bases between the germline ends. CDR1 is MNHEY, CDR2 SVGAGI, per germline. This CDR3 region has 14 residues.

Details on this clone: An end of the junction differs from the germline gene, which may be a read error. This sequence joins TRBV6-5 and TRBJ1-1; D is perhaps TRBD1 (6 bases). The germline V gene encodes CDR1 MNHEY and CDR2 SVGAGI. The CDR3 is made up of 13 amino acids. The CDR3 spells CTSRRQVNEEAFF. In DNA, the CDR3 is TGTACCAGCAGACGACAGGTAAATGAGGAAGCTTTCTTT.

This chain links TRBV9 with TRBJ1-1; the D is unclear. This CDR3 spans 15 amino acids. V lost 0 bases and J 2 bases, leaving 11 bases between the germline ends. CDR1 is SGDLS, CDR2 YYNGEE, per germline. The CDR3 DNA sequence: TGTGCCAGCAGCGTAGATCCCACTGCCAACACTGAAGCTTTCTTT. Encoded protein: CASSVDPTANTEAFF.

In this sample, this clone turned up a few times. V and J are TRBV19 and TRBJ1-5; D is unclear. Germline lookup yields CDR1 LNHDA and CDR2 SQIVND (reference sequence). The CDR3 extends over 13 amino acids. Trimming stripped 5 bases from V and 6 bases from J, with 11 bases between. CDR3 sequence reads: CASSPLAGQPQHF. CDR3 DNA: TGTGCCAGTAGTCCCCTAGCAGGTCAGCCCCAGCATTTT.

The rearrangement uses TRBV7-2 and TRBJ1-5; a possible D gene is TRBD1 (5 bases). V lost 5 bases to trimming and J lost 1 base, with 12 bases between them. The CDR3 sequence is 15 residues long. From germline, CDR1 is SGHTA and CDR2 FQGNSA. The DNA for the CDR3 is TGTGCCAGCAGCCCAGAGCAGGGCAGCAATCAGCCCCAGCATTTT. It specifies CASSPEQGSNQPQHF.

This clone was seen only a few times. The chain employs TRBV10-1 and TRBJ2-1; tentative D call: TRBD2 (5 bases). CDR1 is WNHNN and CDR2 is SYGVQD in the germline V gene (reference sequence). The CDR3 is 12 amino acids. Between the trimmed V and J ends, which lost 5 bases and 9 bases, there was a span of 11 bases. The DNA of the CDR3 is TGCGCCAGCAGTTCGGCTAGCCCTGAGCAGTTCTTC. This translates into CASSSASPEQFF.

V usage is TRBV10-3 and J usage is TRBJ1-2; 7 bases fit TRBD1. CDR1 is ENHRY, CDR2 SYGVKD, per germline. V shed 2 bases and J 3 bases; nucleotides not matched to a gene: 9. CDR3 length: 16 residues. The CDR3 is CAISEEGAGRYYGYTF. CDR3 nucleotides: TGTGCCATCAGTGAGGAGGGGGCCGGTCGGTACTATGGCTACACCTTC.

The chain is built from TRBV10-3 and TRBJ2-2; D remains unclear. CDR3 length: 14 residues. CDR1 is ENHRY, CDR2 SYGVKD, per germline. V was clipped by 10 bases and J by 1 base, with 13 bases between them. For the CDR3, the DNA is TGTGCCACCCTCGTGGGCAAGAACACCGGGGAGCTGTTTTTT. It translates to CATLVGKNTGELFF.

J is TRBJ1-1 and V is TRBV6-5, with D possibly matching TRBD1 (5 bases). This CDR3 spans 11 amino acids. Trimming cost V 11 bases and J 6 bases, with 13 bases left between them. The germline V gene encodes CDR1 MNHEY and CDR2 SVGAGI. CDR3: CAFSKGPEAFF. The DNA of the CDR3 is TGTGCCTTCTCTAAGGGGCCTGAAGCTTTCTTT.

The chain uses TRBV5-1 and TRBJ2-1; 9 bases map to TRBD2. The V gene's germline CDR1 is SGHRS and CDR2 YFSETQ. The junction had 10 bases not matched to a gene; V was cut back by 6 bases and J by 3 bases. CDR3 size: 16 residues. This CDR3 is CASTTLAGEIYNEQFF. The CDR3 nucleotides read TGCGCCAGCACCACCTTAGCGGGAGAAATCTACAATGAGCAGTTCTTC. Combining the CDR3 with reference TRBV5-1 and TRBJ2-1 gives the whole variable domain KAGVTQTPRYLIKTRGQQVTLSCSPISGHRSVSWYQQTPGQGLQFLFEYFSETQRNKGNFPGRFSGRQFSNSRSEMNVSTLELGDSALYLCASTTLAGEIYNEQFFGPGTRLTVL.

The chain uses TRBV5-1 and TRBJ1-5; possibly TRBD1 for D (6 bases). In germline, CDR1 is SGHRS, CDR2 YFSETQ. The CDR3 sequence is 13 residues long. Trimming shortened V by 0 bases and J by 5 bases, and 6 bases separated the two germline ends. The CDR3 coding sequence is TGCGCCAGCAGCTTGGCAGGGGATCAGCCCCAGCATTTT. This encodes CASSLAGDQPQHF.

This chain links TRBV25-1 with TRBJ2-1, with D unclear. CDR3 size: 15 residues. V was clipped by 5 bases and J by 4 bases, with 15 bases between them. Germline values: CDR1 MGHDK, CDR2 SYGVNS. In DNA form, the CDR3 reads TGTGCCAGCAGTTCGCCGGTTGACGGGTACAATGAGCAGTTCTTC. The encoded protein is CASSSPVDGYNEQFF.

The rearrangement joins TRBV6-1 to TRBJ1-6; possibly TRBD1 for D (5 bases). The ends were cut back, 2 bases at V and 5 bases at J, with 10 bases in the middle. This CDR3 region has 15 residues. Germline CDR1 MNHNS, CDR2 SASEGT. CDR3 sequence: CASSERGSNNSPLHF. The CDR3 DNA sequence: TGTGCCAGCAGTGAAAGGGGAAGTAATAATTCACCCCTCCACTTT.

This chain joins TRBV7-9 and TRBJ2-2, with D possibly matching TRBD1 (5 bases). From germline, CDR1 is SEHNR and CDR2 FQNEAQ (reference sequence). Trimming removed 5 bases from V and 1 base from J, with 11 bases in between. The CDR3 runs 15 residues. This chain's CDR3 is CASSVSTGNTGELFF. CDR3 nucleotides: TGTGCCAGCAGCGTATCCACAGGGAACACCGGGGAGCTGTTTTTT.

The CDR3 region is CASSPAGTSGRGSADTQYF. CDR3 coding DNA: TGCGCCAGCAGCCCCGCCGGGACTAGCGGGAGGGGCAGTGCAGATACGCAGTATTTT. The rearrangement uses TRBV5-1 and TRBJ2-3; TRBD2 matches at 16 bases. The V gene's germline CDR1 is SGHRS and CDR2 YFSETQ. The J segment lost 4 bases and the V segment lost 4 bases, leaving 12 bases of the junction unmatched. The CDR3 is made up of 19 amino acids.

V and J are TRBV29-1 and TRBJ1-1; a possible D gene is TRBD1 (6 bases). Trimming pared 2 bases from V and 5 bases from J, leaving 15 bases between. CDR1 is SQVTM, CDR2 ANQGSEA, per germline. The CDR3 is made up of 14 amino acids. CDR3 loop: CSVEQGKGNTEAFF. CDR3 DNA sequence: TGCAGCGTTGAACAGGGGAAAGGGAATACTGAAGCTTTCTTT.

This rearrangement joins TRBV6-1 to TRBJ1-4; tentatively, D is TRBD1 (5 bases). Trimming removed 0 bases from V and 7 bases from J, with 12 bases in between. Germline CDR1 is MNHNS and CDR2 is SASEGT. This CDR3 is built from 15 residues. CDR3 protein: CASSEAAQGSEKLFF. CDR3 DNA: TGTGCCAGCAGTGAAGCAGCTCAGGGAAGTGAAAAACTGTTTTTT.

The table lists this clone with a few counts. J is TRBJ1-5 and V is TRBV19; D is unresolved. V lost 0 bases and J 9 bases, leaving 15 bases between the germline ends. This CDR3 is built from 15 residues. Germline values: CDR1 LNHDA, CDR2 SQIVND (reference sequence). The CDR3 region is CASSIDQVRSGPQHF. The CDR3 coding sequence is TGTGCCAGTAGTATAGATCAAGTCCGTTCGGGGCCCCAGCATTTT.

The chain carries TRBV29-1 and TRBJ1-2; 7 nucleotides agree with TRBD1. After removal of 1 base from V and 4 bases from J, the junction contained 12 bases not matched to a gene. This CDR3 is 16 amino acids long. Germline loops: CDR1 SQVTM, CDR2 ANQGSEA. The CDR3 sequence: CSVEGQGENRGYGYTF. For the CDR3, the DNA is TGCAGCGTTGAAGGACAGGGAGAAAACCGCGGCTATGGCTACACCTTC.

The gene calls are TRBV5-4 and TRBJ1-2; the match to TRBD1 covers 9 bases. Trimming cost V 0 bases and J 8 bases; bases outside gene matches: 5. The CDR3 contains 14 residues. The germline gives CDR1 SGHNT, CDR2 YYREEE (reference sequence). CDR3 amino acids: CASSLGDRAGGYTF. The CDR3 region has the DNA TGTGCCAGCAGCTTGGGGGACAGGGCTGGAGGCTACACCTTC. Combining the CDR3 with reference TRBV5-4 and TRBJ1-2 gives the whole variable domain ETGVTQSPTHLIKTRGQQVTLRCSSQSGHNTVSWYQQALGQGPQFIFQYYREEENGRGNFPPRFSGLQFPNYSSELNVNALELDDSALYLCASSLGDRAGGYTFGSGTRLTVV.